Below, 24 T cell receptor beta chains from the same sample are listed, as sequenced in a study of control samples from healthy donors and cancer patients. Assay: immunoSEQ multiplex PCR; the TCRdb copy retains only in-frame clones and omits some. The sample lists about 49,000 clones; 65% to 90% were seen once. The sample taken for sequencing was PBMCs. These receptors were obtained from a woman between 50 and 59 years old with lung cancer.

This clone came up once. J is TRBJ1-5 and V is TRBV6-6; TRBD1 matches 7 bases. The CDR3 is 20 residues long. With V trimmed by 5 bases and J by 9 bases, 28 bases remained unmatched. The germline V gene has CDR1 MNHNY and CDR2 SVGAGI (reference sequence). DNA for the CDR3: TGTGCCAGCAGTCTTACCTCAAACAGGGGATCCGGATCAAGCAACCTGCCCCAGCATTTT. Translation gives CASSLTSNRGSGSSNLPQHF.

The DNA of the CDR3 is TGTGCCAGCAGCGTGTCCGGGACTTCTGGAAACACCATATATTTT. Amino acids: CASSVSGTSGNTIYF. The rearrangement links TRBV9 to TRBJ1-3, with a possible D match to TRBD1 (5 bases). Germline V lookup: CDR1 SGDLS, CDR2 YYNGEE. Deletions cut 2 bases from V and 1 base from J, with 10 bases between. The CDR3 is 15 amino acids. The full variable domain, with the rest looked up from reference TRBV9 and TRBJ1-3, is DSGVTQTPKHLITATGQRVTLRCSPRSGDLSVYWYQQSLDQGLQFLIQYYNGEERAKGNILERFSAQQFPDLHSELNLSSLELGDSALYFCASSVSGTSGNTIYFGEGSWLTVV.

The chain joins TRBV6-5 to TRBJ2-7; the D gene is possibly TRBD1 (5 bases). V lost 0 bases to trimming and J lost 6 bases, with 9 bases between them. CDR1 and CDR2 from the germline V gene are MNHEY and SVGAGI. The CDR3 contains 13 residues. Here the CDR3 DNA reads TGTGCCAGCAGTTACTCGTCAGGGTCCGAGCAGTACTTC. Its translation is CASSYSSGSEQYF.

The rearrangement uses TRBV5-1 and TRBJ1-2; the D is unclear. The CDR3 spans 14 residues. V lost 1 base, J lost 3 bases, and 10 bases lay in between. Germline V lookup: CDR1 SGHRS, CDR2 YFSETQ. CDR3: CASSLNEGDYGYTF. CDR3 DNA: TGCGCCAGCAGCTTGAACGAGGGAGACTATGGCTACACCTTC.

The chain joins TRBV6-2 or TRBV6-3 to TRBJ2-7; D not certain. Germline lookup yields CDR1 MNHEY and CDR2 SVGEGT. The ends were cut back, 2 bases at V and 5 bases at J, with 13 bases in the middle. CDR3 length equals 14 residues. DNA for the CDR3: TGTGCCAGCAGTTACCCCGGTGATATCGACGAGCAGTACTTC. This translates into CASSYPGDIDEQYF.

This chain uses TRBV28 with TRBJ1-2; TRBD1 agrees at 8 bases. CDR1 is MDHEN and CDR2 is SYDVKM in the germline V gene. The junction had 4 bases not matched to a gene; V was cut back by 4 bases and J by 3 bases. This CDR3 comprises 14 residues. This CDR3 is CASSSGGSYYGYTF. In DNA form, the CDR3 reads TGTGCCAGCAGTTCAGGGGGCTCCTACTATGGCTACACCTTC.

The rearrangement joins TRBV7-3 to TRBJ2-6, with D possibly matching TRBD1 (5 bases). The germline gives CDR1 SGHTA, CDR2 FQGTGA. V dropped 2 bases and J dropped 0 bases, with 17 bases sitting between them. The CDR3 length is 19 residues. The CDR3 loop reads CASSLYYRTYLSGANVLTF. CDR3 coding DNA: TGTGCCAGCAGCTTATACTACCGGACATACCTCTCTGGGGCCAACGTCCTGACTTTC. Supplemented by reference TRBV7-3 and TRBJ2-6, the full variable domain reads GAGVSQTPSNKVTEKGKYVELRCDPISGHTALYWYRQSLGQGPEFLIYFQGTGAADDSGLPNDRFFAVRPEGSVSTLKIQRTERGDSAVYLCASSLYYRTYLSGANVLTFGAGSRLTVL.

The CDR3 region has the DNA TGTGCCAGCAGTTTTTGGAATCAGCCCCAGCATTTT. It specifies CASSFWNQPQHF. This chain connects TRBV27 to TRBJ1-5, with D uncertain. The germline V gene encodes CDR1 MNHEY and CDR2 SMNVEV (reference sequence). V lost 3 bases to trimming and J lost 4 bases, with 4 bases between them. The length of the CDR3 is 12 residues.

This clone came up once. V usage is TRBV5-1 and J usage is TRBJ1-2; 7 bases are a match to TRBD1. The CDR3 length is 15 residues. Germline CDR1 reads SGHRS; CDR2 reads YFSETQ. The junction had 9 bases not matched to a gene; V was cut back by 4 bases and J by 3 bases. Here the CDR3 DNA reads TGCGCCAGCAGCCTATACAGGGGCGCAGACTATGGCTACACCTTC. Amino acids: CASSLYRGADYGYTF.

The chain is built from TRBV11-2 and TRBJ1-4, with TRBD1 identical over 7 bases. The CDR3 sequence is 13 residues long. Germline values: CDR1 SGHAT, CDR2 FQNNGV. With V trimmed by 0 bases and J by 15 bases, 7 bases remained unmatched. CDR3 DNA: TGTGCCAGCAGCTTAGATGGTCAGGGGGAAGTGTTTTTT. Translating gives CASSLDGQGEVFF.

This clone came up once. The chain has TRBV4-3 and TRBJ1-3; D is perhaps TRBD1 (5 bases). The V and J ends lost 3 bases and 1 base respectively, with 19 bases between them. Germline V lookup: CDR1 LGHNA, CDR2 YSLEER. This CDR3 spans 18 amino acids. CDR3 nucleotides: TGCGCCAGCAGCCATCATCGGGAGACAGAAACTTCTGGAAACACCATATATTTT. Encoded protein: CASSHHRETETSGNTIYF.

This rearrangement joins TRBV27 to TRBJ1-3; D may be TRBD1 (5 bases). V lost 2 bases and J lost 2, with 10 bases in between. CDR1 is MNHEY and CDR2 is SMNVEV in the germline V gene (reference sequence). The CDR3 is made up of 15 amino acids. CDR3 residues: CASSLPGGAGNTIYF. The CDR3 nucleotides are TGTGCCAGCAGTTTACCCGGGGGGGCTGGAAACACCATATATTTT.

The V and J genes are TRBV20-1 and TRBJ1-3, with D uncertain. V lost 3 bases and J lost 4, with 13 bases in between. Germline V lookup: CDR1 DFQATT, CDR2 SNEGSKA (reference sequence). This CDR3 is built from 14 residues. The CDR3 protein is CSASLTSAGNTIYF. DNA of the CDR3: TGCAGTGCTAGTCTTACCTCTGCCGGAAACACCATATATTTT.

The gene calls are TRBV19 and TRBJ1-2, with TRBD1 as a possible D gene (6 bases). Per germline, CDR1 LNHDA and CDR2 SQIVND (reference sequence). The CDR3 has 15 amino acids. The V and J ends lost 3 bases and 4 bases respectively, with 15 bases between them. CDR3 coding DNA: TGTGCCAGTAGTATTGGACAGTACGCCTCCTATGGCTACACCTTC. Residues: CASSIGQYASYGYTF.

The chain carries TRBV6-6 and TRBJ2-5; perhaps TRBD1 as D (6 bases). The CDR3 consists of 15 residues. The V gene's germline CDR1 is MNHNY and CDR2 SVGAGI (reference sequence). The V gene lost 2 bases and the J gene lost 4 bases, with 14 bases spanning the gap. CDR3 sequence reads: CASSYPTGQGETQYF. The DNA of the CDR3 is TGTGCCAGCAGTTACCCGACGGGACAAGGAGAGACCCAGTACTTC.

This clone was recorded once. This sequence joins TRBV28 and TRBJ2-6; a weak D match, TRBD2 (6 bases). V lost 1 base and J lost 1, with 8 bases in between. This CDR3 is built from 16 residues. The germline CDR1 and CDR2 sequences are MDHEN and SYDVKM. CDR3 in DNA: TGTGCCAGCAGTTTATACGGGGGATCTGGGGCCAACGTCCTGACTTTC. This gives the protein CASSLYGGSGANVLTF.

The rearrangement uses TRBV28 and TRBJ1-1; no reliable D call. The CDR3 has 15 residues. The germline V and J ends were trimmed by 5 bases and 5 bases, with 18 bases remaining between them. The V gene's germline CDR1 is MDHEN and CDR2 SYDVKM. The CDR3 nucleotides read TGTGCCAGCAGTGAGCCCGGGTTGGGGAATACTGAAGCTTTCTTT. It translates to CASSEPGLGNTEAFF.

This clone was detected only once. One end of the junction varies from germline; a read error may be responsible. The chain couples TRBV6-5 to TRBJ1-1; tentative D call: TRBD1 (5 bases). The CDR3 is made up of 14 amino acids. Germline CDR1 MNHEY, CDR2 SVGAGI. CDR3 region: CASSYSWGDTEAFF. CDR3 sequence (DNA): TGTGCCAGTAGTTACTCATGGGGGGACACTGAAGCTTTCTTT.

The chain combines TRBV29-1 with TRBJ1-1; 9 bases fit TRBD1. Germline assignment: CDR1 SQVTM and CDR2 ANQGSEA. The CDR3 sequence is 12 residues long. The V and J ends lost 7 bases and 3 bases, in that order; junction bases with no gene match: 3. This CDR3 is CSARTGDTEAFF. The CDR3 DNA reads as TGCAGCGCCCGGACAGGGGACACTGAAGCTTTCTTT.

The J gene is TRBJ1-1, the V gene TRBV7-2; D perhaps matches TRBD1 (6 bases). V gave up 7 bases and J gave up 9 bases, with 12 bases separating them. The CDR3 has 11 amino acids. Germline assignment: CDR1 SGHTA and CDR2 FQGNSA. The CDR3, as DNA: TGTGCCAGCACCCCCGGACAGCAAGCTTTCTTT. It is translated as CASTPGQQAFF.

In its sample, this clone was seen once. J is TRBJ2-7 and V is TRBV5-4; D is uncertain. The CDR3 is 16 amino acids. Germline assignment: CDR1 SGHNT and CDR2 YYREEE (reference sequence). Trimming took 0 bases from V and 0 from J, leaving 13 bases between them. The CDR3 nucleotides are TGTGCCAGCAGCTTGGAGGCCAGTGTTAGCTCCTACGAGCAGTACTTC. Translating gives CASSLEASVSSYEQYF.

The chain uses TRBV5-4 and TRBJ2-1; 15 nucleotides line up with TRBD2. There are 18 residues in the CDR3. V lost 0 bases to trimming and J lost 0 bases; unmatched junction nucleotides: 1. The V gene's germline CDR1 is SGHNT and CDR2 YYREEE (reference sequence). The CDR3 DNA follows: TGTGCCAGCAGCTTGGGGACTAGCGGGGGGGGCTCCTACAATGAGCAGTTCTTC. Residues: CASSLGTSGGGSYNEQFF. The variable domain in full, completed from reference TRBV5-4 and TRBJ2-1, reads ETGVTQSPTHLIKTRGQQVTLRCSSQSGHNTVSWYQQALGQGPQFIFQYYREEENGRGNFPPRFSGLQFPNYSSELNVNALELDDSALYLCASSLGTSGGGSYNEQFFGPGTRLTVL.

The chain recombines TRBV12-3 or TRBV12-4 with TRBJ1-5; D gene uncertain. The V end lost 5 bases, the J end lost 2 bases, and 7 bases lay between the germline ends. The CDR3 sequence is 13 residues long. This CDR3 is CASSPMGNQPQHF. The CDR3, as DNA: TGTGCCAGCAGTCCAATGGGCAATCAGCCCCAGCATTTT.

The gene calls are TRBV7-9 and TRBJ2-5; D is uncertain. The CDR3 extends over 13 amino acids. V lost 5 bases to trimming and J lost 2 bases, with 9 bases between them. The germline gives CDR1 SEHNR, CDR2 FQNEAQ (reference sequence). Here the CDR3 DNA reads TGTGCCAGCAGCCCCGACCGGCAAGAGACCCAGTACTTC. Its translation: CASSPDRQETQYF.